This T cell receptor (beta chain) was profiled in a study of blood T cell repertoires in COVID-19 (dated by TCRdb to about 2020). For context, the study as a whole: The collaborator samples originated in the United States, Italy and Spain and spanned the acute and convalescent phases of COVID-19. Samples were obtained from the ongoing ImmuneRACE study (first 160 participants) and from 1,254 subjects provided by 6 global collaborators. The repertoires were released in a freely available public database intended as a resource for research on the immune response to SARS-CoV-2. The prospective study material was composed of cDNA or gDNA derived from T cells, B-cell-depleted T cells, or PBMCs. Deeply sampled blood TCRbeta repertoires from subjects exposed to, actively infected with, or recovered from COVID-19 were included in the dataset. Where available, HLA class I and class II types were taken from metadata supplied by the sample provider and were not determined by assay-based typing. Nearly every sample came with metadata listing a de-identified subject ID, COVID-19 status, age in years and sex. The investigation overall reported the following: The amount of clinical and demographic metadata varied by source and participant and was provided uncurated.

As for this clone: Its binding antigen is unknown. No much larger clone is present one base from it, and per-base qualities are unavailable.

From the cysteine up to the phenylalanine, the CDR3 has a length of 15 residues. CDR3 DNA is the only sequence kept; it has 45 bases, read in frame from the first base. The germline V gene yields KGHSH for CDR1 and LQKENI for CDR2. Here V drops 2 bases and J drops 1 base, and the junction holds 3 bases not matched to any gene. Collaborating institutions collected whole blood in K2EDTA tubes following their own protocols. For TCRbeta analysis, collaborators shipped samples as frozen whole blood, isolated PBMCs, or DNA extracted from either of those sample types. The immunoSEQ Assay, a bias-controlled multiplex PCR, was used to amplify TCRbeta CDR3 regions from genomic DNA. In the original analysis: Within the assay, amplification of reference gene primers was used to estimate how many nucleated cells each sample contained. Sequence reads were collapsed and filtered to measure the absolute abundance of every unique TCRbeta CDR3 rearrangement. For each sample, productive Simpson clonality was calculated as the square root of Simpson's diversity index over productive rearrangements. Entries here come from immuneACCESS through TCRdb and include only in-frame sequences with V and J called. Some clones fail to appear in such tables; in the studies checked, an unresolved V gene covers under half of the shortfall, and the cause of the remainder is unknown. V and J calls plus clone size are reproduced from that table; the DNA served to infer D and trimming. Here the sample has 72,000 or so clones; 85% occur a single time. About a third of the sample goes to the ten largest clones.

The TCR comes from a woman of 80 years or more with active or convalescent COVID-19. This sequence uses TRBV18 and TRBJ2-3; 7 of the junction bases match TRBD2. The specimen sequenced was peripheral blood. The CDR3 protein is CASSPSTSGTDTQYF. The base sequence is TGTGCCAGCTCACCAAGTACTAGCGGCACAGATACGCAGTATTTT.